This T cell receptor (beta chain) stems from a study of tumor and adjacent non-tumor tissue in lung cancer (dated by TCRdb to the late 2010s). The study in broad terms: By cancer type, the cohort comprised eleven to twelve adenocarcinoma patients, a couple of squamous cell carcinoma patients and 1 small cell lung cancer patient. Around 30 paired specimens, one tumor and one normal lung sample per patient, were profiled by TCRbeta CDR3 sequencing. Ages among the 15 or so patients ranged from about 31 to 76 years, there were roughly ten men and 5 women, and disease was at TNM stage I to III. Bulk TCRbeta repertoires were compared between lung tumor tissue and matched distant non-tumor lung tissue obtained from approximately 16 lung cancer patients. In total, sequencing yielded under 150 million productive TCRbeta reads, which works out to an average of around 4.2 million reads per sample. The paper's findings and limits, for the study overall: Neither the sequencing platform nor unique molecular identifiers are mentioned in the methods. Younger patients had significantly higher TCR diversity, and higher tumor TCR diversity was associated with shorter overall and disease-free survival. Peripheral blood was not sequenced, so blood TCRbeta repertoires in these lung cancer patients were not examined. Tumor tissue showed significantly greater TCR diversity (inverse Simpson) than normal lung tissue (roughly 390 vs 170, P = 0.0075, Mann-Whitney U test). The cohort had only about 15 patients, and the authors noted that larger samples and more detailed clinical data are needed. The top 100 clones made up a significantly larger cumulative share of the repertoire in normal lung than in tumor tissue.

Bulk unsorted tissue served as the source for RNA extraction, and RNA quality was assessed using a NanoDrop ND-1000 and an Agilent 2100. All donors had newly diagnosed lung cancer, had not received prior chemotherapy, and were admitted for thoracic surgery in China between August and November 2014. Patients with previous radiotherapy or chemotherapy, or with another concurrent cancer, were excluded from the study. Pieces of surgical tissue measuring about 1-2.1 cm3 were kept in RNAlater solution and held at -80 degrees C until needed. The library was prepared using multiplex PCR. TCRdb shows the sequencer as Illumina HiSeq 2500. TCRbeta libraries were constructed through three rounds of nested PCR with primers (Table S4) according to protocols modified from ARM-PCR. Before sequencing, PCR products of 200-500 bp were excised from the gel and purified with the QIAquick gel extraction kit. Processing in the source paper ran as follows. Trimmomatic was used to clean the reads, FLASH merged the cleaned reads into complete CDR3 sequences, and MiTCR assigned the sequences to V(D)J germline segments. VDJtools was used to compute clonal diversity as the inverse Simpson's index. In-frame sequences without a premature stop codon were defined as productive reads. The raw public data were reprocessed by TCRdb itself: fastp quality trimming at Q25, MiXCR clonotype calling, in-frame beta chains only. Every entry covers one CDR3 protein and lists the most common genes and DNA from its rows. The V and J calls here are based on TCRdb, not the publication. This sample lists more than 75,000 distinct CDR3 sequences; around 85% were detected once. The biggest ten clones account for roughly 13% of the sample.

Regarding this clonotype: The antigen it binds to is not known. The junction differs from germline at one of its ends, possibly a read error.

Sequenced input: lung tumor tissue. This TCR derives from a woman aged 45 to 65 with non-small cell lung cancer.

The CDR3 amino acid sequence is: CSARDQASGRRYF. The sequence in DNA is TGCAGTGCTAGAGATCAGGCTAGCGGCCGGCGGTATTTC. The rearrangement combines TRBV20-1 with TRBJ2-7, and 7 junction bases match TRBD2. Per the germline V gene (reference sequence), DFQATT is the CDR1 and SNEGSKA is the CDR2. There are 13 amino acids in the CDR3, from cysteine to phenylalanine inclusive. The kept DNA is CDR3 alone, 39 bases in frame from the first base.